The 19 T cell receptor beta chains listed next were all sequenced from one sample in a study of blood T cell repertoires in COVID-19. Profiled with immunoSEQ multiplex PCR; TCRdb holds only in-frame clones, not every one. The table shows 55,000 to 75,000 clones, with about 86% occurring only once. The sample comprised peripheral blood. The receptor source for this set is a man aged 65 to 79 with acute or convalescent COVID-19.

V is TRBV6-6 and J is TRBJ2-1; TRBD2 aligns across 8 bases. The CDR3 spans 13 residues. V lost 8 bases and J lost 5; bases outside the gene matches: 5. Per germline, CDR1 MNHNY and CDR2 SVGAGI (reference sequence). This chain's CDR3 is CASGALADNEQFF. CDR3 nucleotides: TGTGCCAGCGGGGCACTAGCGGACAATGAGCAGTTCTTC.

The rearrangement joins TRBV7-3 to TRBJ2-3, with 9 positions matching TRBD2. CDR1 is SGHTA and CDR2 is FQGTGA in the germline V gene. J lost 0 bases, V lost 4 bases, and 5 bases had no gene match. The CDR3 has 16 amino acids. The CDR3 sequence: CASSSGGRGSTDTQYF. The CDR3 region has the DNA TGTGCCAGCAGCTCAGGCGGGAGGGGAAGCACAGATACGCAGTATTTT.

The chain has TRBV11-2 and TRBJ2-5, with 7 bases fitting TRBD2. The V gene end was trimmed by 5 bases and the J gene end by 9 bases; junction bases not matched to a gene: 12. CDR1 is SGHAT, CDR2 FQNNGV, per germline. The CDR3 length is 14 residues. The CDR3, as DNA: TGTGCCAGCAGCCGCCAGGGAGGGACGGGGGCCCAGTACTTC. It codes for CASSRQGGTGAQYF.

The rearrangement links TRBV14 to TRBJ1-1; D is possibly TRBD1 (5 bases). The V end was cut by 1 base, the J end by 4 bases, with 7 bases between. This CDR3 contains 13 residues. Germline CDR1 and CDR2: SGHDN and FVKESK. The CDR3 loop reads CASSQAGGTEAFF. As DNA, the CDR3 is TGTGCCAGCAGCCAAGCCGGGGGCACTGAAGCTTTCTTT.

The chain joins TRBV2 to TRBJ2-1; 11 bases match TRBD2. Per the germline V gene, CDR1 is SNHLY and CDR2 is FYNNEI. This CDR3 contains 14 residues. V lost 10 bases, J lost 8 bases, and 10 bases stayed unmatched. CDR3 sequence reads: CAIVLAGGPDEQFF. The DNA of the CDR3 is TGTGCCATAGTCCTAGCGGGAGGCCCGGATGAGCAGTTCTTC.

This clone was counted between two and nine times. The genes are TRBV27 and TRBJ1-2; 8 bases fit TRBD1. V trimming: 4 bases; J trimming: 2 bases; junction bases outside the gene matches: 6. CDR1 and CDR2 from the germline V gene are MNHEY and SMNVEV (reference sequence). This CDR3 contains 15 residues. The CDR3 protein is CASSSGGRTNYGYTF. The CDR3, as DNA: TGTGCCAGCAGTTCAGGGGGCCGAACCAACTATGGCTACACCTTC.

This chain connects TRBV11-2 to TRBJ2-5; weak D call: TRBD2 (6 bases). The V and J ends lost 5 bases and 0 bases respectively, with 13 bases between them. Germline assignment: CDR1 SGHAT and CDR2 FQNNGV. The length of the CDR3 is 15 residues. The CDR3 loop is CASSPRTGDQETQYF. The DNA of the CDR3 is TGTGCCAGCAGCCCCCGGACGGGGGACCAAGAGACCCAGTACTTC.

The CDR3 region has the DNA TGTGCCAGCAGCCGACAGGGGGCGCAGGGCACTGAAGCTTTCTTT. Protein product: CASSRQGAQGTEAFF. The rearrangement links TRBV5-4 to TRBJ1-1; 10 bases match TRBD1. The CDR3 runs 15 residues. V trimming: 4 bases; J trimming: 4 bases; junction bases outside the gene matches: 7. The germline V gene encodes CDR1 SGHNT and CDR2 YYREEE (reference sequence). The full variable domain, in which reference TRBV5-4 and TRBJ1-1 provide the parts outside the CDR3, is ETGVTQSPTHLIKTRGQQVTLRCSSQSGHNTVSWYQQALGQGPQFIFQYYREEENGRGNFPPRFSGLQFPNYSSELNVNALELDDSALYLCASSRQGAQGTEAFFGQGTRLTVV.

The chain carries TRBV7-2 and TRBJ2-7; TRBD2 agrees at 12 bases. Trimming removed 2 bases from V and 5 bases from J; junction bases left unmatched: 1. The V gene's germline CDR1 is SGHTA and CDR2 FQGNSA. The CDR3 covers 14 residues. CDR3 coding DNA: TGTGCCAGCAGCTTACTAGCGGGAGGGGACGAGCAGTACTTC. Protein: CASSLLAGGDEQYF. The entire variable domain, with the rest obtained from reference TRBV7-2 and TRBJ2-7, is as follows: GAGVSQSPSNKVTEKGKDVELRCDPISGHTALYWYRQSLGQGLEFLIYFQGNSAPDKSGLPSDRFSAERTGGSVSTLTIQRTQQEDSAVYLCASSLLAGGDEQYFGPGTRLTVT.

The chain couples TRBV4-2 to TRBJ1-5, with D perhaps matching TRBD1 (6 bases). V lost 1 base and J 1 base, leaving 20 bases between the germline ends. The CDR3 runs to 19 residues. Germline assignment: CDR1 LGHNA and CDR2 YNFKEQ. This chain's CDR3 is CASSQGAGQTSESNQPQHF. The CDR3 DNA follows: TGTGCCAGCAGCCAAGGGGCCGGACAGACCTCTGAGAGCAATCAGCCCCAGCATTTT.

This clone was counted between two and nine times. The rearrangement joins TRBV11-3 to TRBJ2-7, with 8 bases that match TRBD1. CDR3 size: 15 residues. V trimming: 0 bases; J trimming: 2 bases; junction bases outside the gene matches: 3. The germline V gene encodes CDR1 SGHNT and CDR2 YENEEA. The CDR3 here is CASSLDATGAYEQYF. The CDR3 DNA is TGTGCCAGCAGCTTAGATGCGACAGGGGCCTACGAGCAGTACTTC.

This rearrangement joins TRBV30 to TRBJ1-3; D possibly corresponds to TRBD1 (6 bases). V was trimmed by 2 bases and J by 0 bases, leaving 8 bases between them. This CDR3 has 14 amino acids. CDR1 GTSNPN and CDR2 SVGIG come from the germline V gene (reference sequence). For the CDR3, the DNA is TGTGCCTGGAGTTTAGGGGGCTCTGGAAACACCATATATTTT. This translates into CAWSLGGSGNTIYF.

J is TRBJ1-3 and V is TRBV11-2; D is possibly TRBD1 (6 bases). The germline gives CDR1 SGHAT, CDR2 FQNNGV. This CDR3 comprises 17 residues. V lost 1 base and J lost 0, with 13 bases in between. The CDR3 region has the DNA TGTGCCAGCAGCTTAGCGGGGGGGCAGAGCTCTGGAAACACCATATATTTT. Protein: CASSLAGGQSSGNTIYF.

V is TRBV24-1 and J is TRBJ2-1, with a possible D match to TRBD2 (5 bases). Trimming cost V 9 bases and J 8 bases, with 16 bases left between them. Germline V CDR1 and CDR2: KGHDR, SFDVKD. The CDR3 has 13 residues. In DNA form, the CDR3 reads TGTGCCACCTCGCTTGGGGAGAGGGATGAGCAGTTCTTC. Protein: CATSLGERDEQFF.

The chain has TRBV19 and TRBJ1-2; a possible D gene is TRBD1 (5 bases). The CDR3 consists of 17 residues. V was cut by 1 base and J by 6 bases, with 21 bases left in between. Germline values: CDR1 LNHDA, CDR2 SQIVND (reference sequence). The CDR3 loop is CASSIVLGQGSVNGYTF. CDR3 nucleotides: TGTGCCAGTAGTATAGTATTGGGCCAGGGAAGTGTTAATGGCTACACCTTC. Drawing the rest from reference TRBV19 and TRBJ1-2, the complete variable domain is DGGITQSPKYLFRKEGQNVTLSCEQNLNHDAMYWYRQDPGQGLRLIYYSQIVNDFQKGDIAEGYSVSREKKESFPLTVTSAQKNPTAFYLCASSIVLGQGSVNGYTFGSGTRLTVV.

A word on this clone: This same CDR3 is encoded by further DNA sequences in the sample. The chain is built from TRBV28 and TRBJ1-1; 8 nucleotides align to TRBD1. V trimming: 3 bases; J trimming: 5 bases; junction bases outside the gene matches: 5. The length of the CDR3 is 14 residues. CDR1 MDHEN and CDR2 SYDVKM come from the germline V gene. CDR3 bases: TGTGCCAGCAGTTTCCCCAGGGGGCCAACTGAAGCTTTCTTT. Translated: CASSFPRGPTEAFF.

CDR3 sequence: CASRDSGELFF. CDR3 bases: TGTGCCAGCCGCGATTCCGGGGAGCTGTTTTTT. J is TRBJ2-2 and V is TRBV11-3, with D hard to call. The V gene lost 8 bases and the J gene lost 6 bases, with 7 bases spanning the gap. Germline V CDR1 and CDR2: SGHNT, YENEEA. The CDR3 is made up of 11 amino acids.

This clone was recorded a few times. CDR3 nucleotides: TGTGCCAGTAGTATCGGGGGTGTTATCGCAGATACGCAGTATTTT. Translated, it gives CASSIGGVIADTQYF. This sequence joins TRBV19 and TRBJ2-3, with a weak D call TRBD2 (6 bases). The V end lost 3 bases, the J end lost 4 bases, and 14 bases lay between the germline ends. CDR3 length: 15 residues. In germline, CDR1 is LNHDA, CDR2 SQIVND (reference sequence).

The DNA for the CDR3 is TGTGCCAGCAGCTTGGGGGACAGGGCAAATTCACCCCTCCACTTT. Encoded protein: CASSLGDRANSPLHF. The V gene is TRBV7-9, the J gene TRBJ1-6, with 9 bases identical to TRBD1. Germline-derived CDR1 and CDR2 are SEHNR and FQNEAQ (reference sequence). The CDR3 extends over 15 amino acids. J gave up 7 bases and V 3 bases, and 4 bases lay outside the gene matches.